The present entry profiles one TCR beta chain with its context. Its matching antigen is unknown. This sample was included in a study of cytomegalovirus exposure and HLA in healthy donors. The PCR ran on 60 Vbeta and 13 Jbeta primers. TCRdb's table, derived via immunoSEQ multiplex PCR, lists solely in-frame clones and lacks some. Of roughly 140,000 clones in the sample, about 80% were seen once. CDR1 and CDR2 from the germline V gene are MDHEN and SYDVKM. J was trimmed by 8 bases and V by 3 bases; bases with no gene match: 15. This CDR3 is built from 16 residues. General study results and limits: Later analysis revealed greater clonal expansion in HLA-associated TCR beta chains than in equally common others. What was likely a sequencing artifact was a cluster of highly shared sequence variants.

The sample consisted of PBMCs. The V and J genes are TRBV28 and TRBJ1-2; TRBD1 aligns across 7 bases. This TCR derives from a woman aged 55-70 years in good health and CMV-seropositive. The CDR3 coding sequence is TGTGCCAGCAGTTTCACAGGGGAAGGTGTTTCTGGCGGCTACACCTTC. Translated, it gives CASSFTGEGVSGGYTF.